Listed below are T cell receptor beta chains from one sample, sequenced in a study of cytomegalovirus exposure and HLA in healthy donors. The assay was immunoSEQ multiplex PCR, and TCRdb's table has in-frame clones only and misses some. This sample's clone table lists 200,000 or so clones. Sequencing used PBMCs. These receptors all come from a boy younger than 18 in good health and CMV-seronegative. The CDR3 runs from the conserved cysteine through the conserved F or W. D genes are given only for firm matches. Where a row states a size, it is once, few, many or the class of an expanded clone; other rows omit it.

j_call: TRBJ2-1; v_call: TRBV19; d_call: -; clone_size: -; cdr3_aa: CASSPGRVEQFF; cdr3_nt: TGTGCCAGTAGTCCCGGTCGGGTCGAGCAGTTCTTC
j_call: TRBJ1-5; v_call: TRBV6-1; d_call: -; clone_size: -; cdr3_aa: CASSGQHSNQPQHF; cdr3_nt: TGTGCCAGCAGCGGACAACATAGCAATCAGCCCCAGCATTTT
j_call: TRBJ1-1; v_call: TRBV2; d_call: -; clone_size: medium-sized; cdr3_aa: CASLRTHGTEAFF; cdr3_nt: TGTGCCAGCCTCAGGACACACGGGACTGAAGCTTTCTTT
j_call: TRBJ1-4; v_call: TRBV7-8; d_call: TRBD1; clone_size: -; cdr3_aa: CASSRGQGREKLFF; cdr3_nt: TGTGCCAGCAGCAGAGGACAGGGGAGGGAAAAACTGTTTTTT
j_call: TRBJ1-3; v_call: TRBV29-1; d_call: -; clone_size: -; cdr3_aa: CSVEVQNSGNTIYF; cdr3_nt: TGCAGCGTTGAAGTGCAGAACTCTGGAAACACCATATATTTT
j_call: TRBJ2-1; v_call: TRBV4-1; d_call: TRBD2; clone_size: -; cdr3_aa: CASSHRLAGGPVDEQFF; cdr3_nt: TGCGCCAGCAGCCACCGACTAGCGGGGGGACCCGTCGATGAGCAGTTCTTC
j_call: TRBJ1-1; v_call: TRBV30; d_call: -; clone_size: -; cdr3_aa: CAWSVTQGKAFF; cdr3_nt: TGTGCCTGGAGTGTGACACAGGGAAAAGCTTTCTTT
j_call: TRBJ2-3; v_call: TRBV19; d_call: TRBD1; clone_size: -; cdr3_aa: CASRPTGGWTDTQYF; cdr3_nt: TGTGCCAGTAGACCTACAGGGGGCTGGACAGATACGCAGTATTTT
j_call: TRBJ2-3; v_call: TRBV10-3; d_call: TRBD2; clone_size: -; cdr3_aa: CAISESGGGKDTQYF; cdr3_nt: TGTGCCATCAGTGAGTCGGGGGGAGGGAAAGATACGCAGTATTTT
j_call: TRBJ1-2; v_call: TRBV19; d_call: TRBD1; clone_size: -; cdr3_aa: CATLQGEGYTF; cdr3_nt: TGTGCCACCTTACAGGGGGAAGGCTACACCTTC
j_call: TRBJ1-6; v_call: TRBV23-1; d_call: -; clone_size: -; cdr3_aa: CASRQGSVGHSPLHF; cdr3_nt: TGCGCCAGCCGGCAGGGGAGTGTCGGGCATTCACCCCTCCACTTT
j_call: TRBJ2-1; v_call: TRBV4-1; d_call: TRBD2; clone_size: -; cdr3_aa: CASSQDKTSGAYNEQFF; cdr3_nt: TGCGCCAGCAGCCAAGATAAGACTAGCGGGGCCTACAATGAGCAGTTCTTC
j_call: TRBJ2-3; v_call: TRBV5-4; d_call: -; clone_size: -; cdr3_aa: CASSSQGDTQYF; cdr3_nt: TGTGCCAGCAGCTCTCAGGGGGATACGCAGTATTTT
j_call: TRBJ2-3; v_call: TRBV5-1; d_call: -; clone_size: -; cdr3_aa: CASRLRLVQDTQYF; cdr3_nt: TGCGCCAGCAGGTTACGACTGGTACAAGATACGCAGTATTTT
j_call: TRBJ1-4; v_call: TRBV4-1; d_call: TRBD1; clone_size: -; cdr3_aa: CASSFPRQGPRKLFF; cdr3_nt: TGCGCCAGCTCATTCCCACGACAGGGGCCAAGGAAACTGTTTTTT
j_call: TRBJ2-2; v_call: TRBV5-6; d_call: -; clone_size: -; cdr3_aa: CASSPGTDVGGELFF; cdr3_nt: TGTGCCAGCAGCCCGGGGACTGACGTAGGCGGGGAGCTGTTTTTT
j_call: TRBJ1-1; v_call: TRBV29-1; d_call: -; clone_size: -; cdr3_aa: CSGGGTRRQAFF; cdr3_nt: TGCAGCGGTGGCGGAACCCGACGCCAAGCTTTCTTT
j_call: TRBJ1-2; v_call: TRBV30; d_call: TRBD1; clone_size: -; cdr3_aa: CAWTTGAPNYGYTF; cdr3_nt: TGTGCCTGGACGACAGGGGCCCCCAACTATGGCTACACCTTC
j_call: TRBJ1-3; v_call: TRBV9; d_call: TRBD1; clone_size: -; cdr3_aa: CASRGQGAGNTIYF; cdr3_nt: TGTGCCAGCAGAGGACAGGGGGCTGGAAACACCATATATTTT
j_call: TRBJ1-3; v_call: TRBV19; d_call: -; clone_size: -; cdr3_aa: CASTTESSGNTIYF; cdr3_nt: TGTGCCAGTACTACGGAGAGCTCTGGAAACACCATATATTTT
j_call: TRBJ1-2; v_call: TRBV13; d_call: TRBD1; clone_size: -; cdr3_aa: CASSEGQGIGYTF; cdr3_nt: TGTGCCAGCAGCGAGGGACAGGGGATTGGCTACACCTTC
j_call: TRBJ2-7; v_call: TRBV9; d_call: -; clone_size: -; cdr3_aa: CASSKTQRGEQYF; cdr3_nt: TGTGCCAGTTCAAAGACTCAACGGGGGGAGCAGTACTTC
j_call: TRBJ1-2; v_call: TRBV10-1; d_call: TRBD1; clone_size: -; cdr3_aa: CASLGDSRYGYTF; cdr3_nt: TGCGCCAGCTTGGGGGACAGTCGATATGGCTACACCTTC
j_call: TRBJ2-5; v_call: TRBV18; d_call: -; clone_size: -; cdr3_aa: CASSPGAEAQWETQYF; cdr3_nt: TGTGCCAGCTCACCAGGGGCTGAAGCCCAGTGGGAGACCCAGTACTTC
j_call: TRBJ2-5; v_call: TRBV9; d_call: TRBD1; clone_size: -; cdr3_aa: CASSVEQGAQYF; cdr3_nt: TGTGCCAGCAGCGTAGAACAGGGGGCCCAGTACTTC
j_call: TRBJ2-7; v_call: TRBV20-1; d_call: -; clone_size: -; cdr3_aa: CSAYRDHEQYF; cdr3_nt: TGCAGTGCTTACAGGGACCACGAGCAGTACTTC
j_call: TRBJ2-5; v_call: TRBV19; d_call: TRBD2; clone_size: -; cdr3_aa: CASSGSQRGGWETQYF; cdr3_nt: TGTGCCAGTAGTGGCTCCCAGCGGGGGGGCTGGGAGACCCAGTACTTC
j_call: TRBJ1-2; v_call: TRBV9; d_call: TRBD1; clone_size: -; cdr3_aa: CASSPGQSYGYTF; cdr3_nt: TGTGCCAGCAGCCCGGGACAGTCCTATGGCTACACCTTC
j_call: TRBJ2-5; v_call: TRBV4-1; d_call: TRBD1; clone_size: -; cdr3_aa: CASSQRAGGGETQYF; cdr3_nt: TGCGCCAGCAGCCAACGGGCAGGGGGCGGAGAGACCCAGTACTTC
j_call: TRBJ2-7; v_call: TRBV7-9; d_call: TRBD2; clone_size: -; cdr3_aa: CASSPSGGSEQYF; cdr3_nt: TGTGCCAGCAGCCCCTCGGGAGGCTCCGAGCAGTACTTC
j_call: TRBJ2-1; v_call: TRBV6-1; d_call: TRBD2; clone_size: -; cdr3_aa: CASSEATQRASGGAYNEQFF; cdr3_nt: TGTGCCAGCAGTGAAGCTACACAGAGAGCTAGCGGGGGTGCCTACAATGAGCAGTTCTTC
j_call: TRBJ2-1; v_call: TRBV29-1; d_call: TRBD2; clone_size: -; cdr3_aa: CSVERGGNNEQFF; cdr3_nt: TGCAGCGTAGAACGCGGGGGGAACAATGAGCAGTTCTTC
j_call: TRBJ1-1; v_call: TRBV7-9; d_call: -; clone_size: -; cdr3_aa: CASSLGGGTEAFF; cdr3_nt: TGTGCCAGCAGCTTGGGGGGGGGTACTGAAGCTTTCTTT
j_call: TRBJ1-6; v_call: TRBV2; d_call: -; clone_size: -; cdr3_aa: CASSPDNSPLHF; cdr3_nt: TGTGCCAGCAGCCCAGATAATTCACCCCTCCACTTT
j_call: TRBJ1-4; v_call: TRBV19; d_call: TRBD1; clone_size: -; cdr3_aa: CASTYSPGGGKEKLFF; cdr3_nt: TGTGCCAGTACCTACTCTCCAGGGGGCGGTAAAGAAAAACTGTTTTTT